The 18 T cell receptor beta chains reported below all come from one sample, sequenced in a study of OX40 agonist ivuxolimab in advanced cancers. The repertoire was sequenced with immunoSEQ multiplex PCR; TCRdb's copy has only in-frame clones and lacks some. Here the sample spans 45,000 to 65,000 clones, roughly four fifths being singletons. The specimen was CD4+ or CD8+ T cells sorted from blood, collected in a trial of the OX40 agonist ivuxolimab. These receptors all stem from an adult with an advanced solid tumor such as melanoma, head and neck, liver or kidney cancer.

The chain carries TRBV7-7 and TRBJ2-5, with TRBD2 matching 9 bases. The CDR3 is made up of 15 amino acids. Trimming at V came to 5 bases and at J to 4 bases, leaving 8 bases not matched to a gene. Germline V lookup: CDR1 SSHAT, CDR2 FNYEAQ (reference sequence). In DNA, the CDR3 is TGTGCCAGCAGCCCTACAGCGGGGGGCCCAGAGACCCAGTACTTC. Translation gives CASSPTAGGPETQYF. The complete variable domain, with remaining parts taken from reference TRBV7-7 and TRBJ2-5, reads GAGVSQSPRYKVTKRGQDVTLRCDPISSHATLYWYQQALGQGPEFLTYFNYEAQPDKSGLPSDRFSAERPEGSISTLTIQRTEQRDSAMYRCASSPTAGGPETQYFGPGTRLLVL.

The CDR3 DNA follows: TGTGCCAGCAGTGACGCAGGGAGAAATATTGGAGCTAACTATGGCTACACCTTC. Translating it yields CASSDAGRNIGANYGYTF. V gene TRBV2 combines with J gene TRBJ1-2; D perhaps matches TRBD1 (5 bases). There are 18 residues in the CDR3. The V gene's germline CDR1 is SNHLY and CDR2 FYNNEI. V dropped 3 bases and J dropped 0 bases, with 20 bases sitting between them.

The chain combines TRBV5-5 with TRBJ1-4; TRBD1 might be the D (5 bases). Germline CDR1 SGHKS, CDR2 YYEKEE (reference sequence). V was trimmed by 0 bases and J by 8 bases, leaving 14 bases between them. This CDR3 has 15 amino acids. The DNA of the CDR3 is TGTGCCAGCAGCTTGGCGGGGCTGGGGAGGGAAAAACTGTTTTTT. It codes for CASSLAGLGREKLFF.

The V call is TRBV10-3, the J call TRBJ1-5; unclear D gene. CDR1 ENHRY and CDR2 SYGVKD come from the germline V gene. This CDR3 spans 14 amino acids. Deletions cut 10 bases from V and 2 bases from J, with 15 bases between. The CDR3 bases are TGTGCCACCGGGCAAGGGATCGGCAATCAGCCCCAGCATTTT. Protein sequence: CATGQGIGNQPQHF.

This chain connects TRBV6-6 to TRBJ1-2; D might be TRBD1 (6 bases). This CDR3 is 14 amino acids long. The ends were cut back, 0 bases at V and 4 bases at J, with 9 bases in the middle. Germline V gene sequence: CDR1 MNHNY, CDR2 SVGAGI (reference sequence). Here the CDR3 reads CASSYSTGIYGYTF. The CDR3 nucleotides read TGTGCCAGCAGTTACTCCACAGGGATCTATGGCTACACCTTC.

The chain combines TRBV5-6 with TRBJ2-1; 9 bases align to TRBD1. V lost 2 bases and J lost 5; bases outside the gene matches: 5. CDR3 length: 15 residues. Germline CDR1 is SGHDT and CDR2 is YYEEEE. CDR3 amino acids: CASSFYRGHNNEQFF. The CDR3 DNA sequence: TGTGCCAGCAGCTTTTACAGGGGGCATAACAATGAGCAGTTCTTC. Combining the CDR3 with reference TRBV5-6 and TRBJ2-1 gives the whole variable domain DAGVTQSPTHLIKTRGQQVTLRCSPKSGHDTVSWYQQALGQGPQFIFQYYEEEERQRGNFPDRFSGHQFPNYSSELNVNALLLGDSALYLCASSFYRGHNNEQFFGPGTRLTVL.

Note on this clone: At one boundary the junction diverges from the germline segment, which might be a read error. The V and J genes are TRBV7-2 and TRBJ2-1; 11 nucleotides align to TRBD2. CDR1 is SGHTA, CDR2 FQGNSA, per germline. The CDR3 sequence is 12 residues long. The DNA of the CDR3 is TGTGCCAGCAGCCCCGCCGGGACTAGCGGAGTCTTC. It yields the protein CASSPAGTSGVF.

V is TRBV5-4 and J is TRBJ1-2, with D hard to call. V was pared by 0 bases and J by 1 base, with 4 bases between. The CDR3 is made up of 13 amino acids. CDR1 SGHNT and CDR2 YYREEE come from the germline V gene (reference sequence). The CDR3 spells CASSLGSNYGYTF. The CDR3 nucleotides read TGTGCCAGCAGCTTGGGAAGTAACTATGGCTACACCTTC.

This chain joins TRBV9 and TRBJ2-1; D may be TRBD2 (6 bases). CDR3 length: 16 amino acids. The germline V gene has CDR1 SGDLS and CDR2 YYNGEE. The V end was cut by 1 base, the J end by 6 bases, with 17 bases between. The CDR3 loop is CASSVLGGGRGNEQFF. DNA for the CDR3: TGTGCCAGCAGCGTACTGGGGGGAGGCCGGGGCAATGAGCAGTTCTTC.

This chain uses TRBV6-5 with TRBJ2-2, with a weak D call TRBD2 (6 bases). Trimming removed 2 bases at V and 4 bases at J, with 11 bases between. Per germline, CDR1 MNHEY and CDR2 SVGAGI. This CDR3 spans 15 amino acids. The CDR3 loop is CASSYGGLGTGELFF. The CDR3 nucleotides read TGTGCCAGCAGTTACGGGGGGTTGGGCACCGGGGAGCTGTTTTTT.

In its sample, this clone was seen a few times. The CDR3: CASTNPGGPSGPSQYF. As DNA, the CDR3 is TGTGCCAGCACCAACCCGGGAGGTCCTTCCGGCCCCTCGCAGTATTTT. The V call is TRBV7-2, the J call TRBJ2-3; TRBD2 aligns across 7 bases. CDR3 length: 16 residues. The V gene end was trimmed by 7 bases and the J gene end by 10 bases; junction bases not matched to a gene: 20. Germline lookup yields CDR1 SGHTA and CDR2 FQGNSA. Drawing the rest from reference TRBV7-2 and TRBJ2-3, the complete variable domain is GAGVSQSPSNKVTEKGKDVELRCDPISGHTALYWYRQSLGQGLEFLIYFQGNSAPDKSGLPSDRFSAERTGGSVSTLTIQRTQQEDSAVYLCASTNPGGPSGPSQYFGPGTRLTVL.

This clone was detected only a few times. The chain links TRBV23-1 to TRBJ2-7; D gene ambiguous. TRBV23-1 is assigned to the ORF class and has an uncertain function. The CDR3 covers 12 residues. V gave up 11 bases and J gave up 6 bases, with 17 bases separating them. The CDR3 DNA is TGCGCCGACCAGGCGCCCGTTGGCGAGCAGTACTTC. This encodes CADQAPVGEQYF.

This rearrangement joins TRBV6-1 to TRBJ2-7; D ambiguous. The CDR3 loop spans 13 amino acids. Trimming shortened V by 7 bases and J by 4 bases, and 14 bases separated the two germline ends. Germline V gene lookup returns CDR1 MNHNS and CDR2 SASEGT. This chain's CDR3 is CASTPNPIYEQYF. The CDR3 DNA reads as TGTGCCAGCACCCCAAACCCTATATACGAGCAGTACTTC.

V is TRBV28 and J is TRBJ2-2; D is unresolved. Deletions cut 5 bases from V and 4 bases from J, with 5 bases between. CDR3 length: 12 residues. Germline V gives CDR1 MDHEN, CDR2 SYDVKM. The CDR3 sequence is CASSPTTGELFF. CDR3 nucleotide sequence: TGTGCCAGCAGTCCGACCACCGGGGAGCTGTTTTTT.

The chain carries TRBV19 and TRBJ2-2, with 11 bases fitting TRBD2. There are 17 residues in the CDR3. Unmatched junction bases numbered 9, after V lost 5 bases and J lost 4 bases. Per germline, CDR1 LNHDA and CDR2 SQIVND (reference sequence). CDR3 amino acids: CASSALLAGVRTGELFF. The DNA of the CDR3 is TGTGCCAGTAGTGCCCTACTAGCGGGGGTGCGCACCGGGGAGCTGTTTTTT.

The chain joins TRBV29-1 to TRBJ1-2; D is ambiguous. The CDR3 spans 11 residues. Germline loops: CDR1 SQVTM, CDR2 ANQGSEA. Trimming removed 1 base at V and 12 bases at J, with 12 bases between. The CDR3 sequence: CSVEVRIENTF. DNA of the CDR3: TGCAGCGTTGAAGTGAGGATAGAAAACACCTTC. Full variable domain (outside the CDR3, taken from reference TRBV29-1 and TRBJ1-2): SAVISQKPSRDICQRGTSLTIQCQVDSQVTMMFWYRQQPGQSLTLIATANQGSEATYESGFVIDKFPISRPNLTFSTLTVSNMSPEDSSIYLCSVEVRIENTFGSGTRLTVV.

The rearrangement uses TRBV5-1 and TRBJ1-1; tentatively, D is TRBD1 (5 bases). V was clipped by 1 base and J by 3 bases, with 13 bases between them. The CDR3 runs to 15 residues. Looked up from germline, CDR1 is SGHRS and CDR2 is YFSETQ. CDR3 amino acids: CASSLSSRGDTEAFF. CDR3 nucleotides: TGCGCCAGCAGCTTGTCGAGCAGAGGGGACACTGAAGCTTTCTTT.

The rearrangement links TRBV12-5 to TRBJ2-7, with 9 bases identical to TRBD1. CDR1 is LGHNT and CDR2 is FRNRAP in the germline V gene. Germline trimming cut 3 bases from V and 1 base from J; bases unmatched to any gene: 19. This CDR3 contains 20 residues. CDR3 sequence (DNA): TGTGCTAGTGGTTTCACTCGAATCATCCTTACAGGGGGCAGTTCCTACGAGCAGTACTTC. Its protein product is CASGFTRIILTGGSSYEQYF.